The 4 T cell receptor beta chains listed next were all sequenced from one sample in a study of human T cells and chemical hapten exposure. Regarding time point: pre-sensitization, week 0. As to treatment: therapeutic diphenylcyclopropenone sensitization with weekly scalp DPC. TCRdb called the RACE reads again in MiXCR, with one record for every CDR3 protein. The table shows roughly 120,000 distinct CDR3 sequences, with 13% occurring only once. The input for sequencing was whole blood, taken in connection with sensitization to the hapten diphenylcyclopropenone (DPC). The source of these receptors is a woman aged 18-35 years with alopecia areata. Some clones in this sample may be carry-over from other donors' samples.

This clonotype has ten or more counts. In DNA form, the CDR3 reads TGTGCCAGCAGCTTAAACAGGGAGACTGGAAACACCATATATTTT. Amino acids: CASSLNRETGNTIYF. J is TRBJ1-3 and V is TRBV7-7, with TRBD1 as a possible D gene (6 bases). The germline V and J ends were trimmed by 2 bases and 2 bases, with 10 bases remaining between them. Germline CDR1 SSHAT, CDR2 FNYEAQ (reference sequence). The CDR3 is 15 amino acids.

Only a few counts were recorded for this clonotype. The chain carries TRBV12-3 or TRBV12-4 and TRBJ2-3; D call uncertain. V lost 5 bases and J 6 bases, leaving 9 bases between the germline ends. The CDR3 sequence is 12 residues long. The CDR3 sequence: CASSVLTDTQYF. CDR3 coding DNA: TGTGCCAGCAGTGTCCTTACGGATACGCAGTATTTT.

Only a few counts were recorded for this clonotype. The rearrangement uses TRBV12-5 and TRBJ2-1, with D unresolved. In germline, CDR1 is LGHNT, CDR2 FRNRAP. V lost 6 bases to trimming and J lost 7 bases, with 16 bases between them. This CDR3 is 14 amino acids long. The CDR3 sequence: CASGPGSSWNEQFF. For the CDR3, the DNA is TGTGCTAGTGGCCCTGGCTCCAGCTGGAATGAGCAGTTCTTC.

This clonotype has only a few counts. The chain employs TRBV7-2 and TRBJ2-1; TRBD2 might be the D (5 bases). The germline CDR1 and CDR2 sequences are SGHTA and FQGNSA. The CDR3 is 14 amino acids. V lost 6 bases, J lost 4 bases, and 13 bases lay in between. CDR3: CASRDLLGYNEQFF. DNA for the CDR3: TGTGCCAGCAGGGACTTACTTGGGTACAATGAGCAGTTCTTC. Supplemented by reference TRBV7-2 and TRBJ2-1, the full variable domain reads GAGVSQSPSNKVTEKGKDVELRCDPISGHTALYWYRQSLGQGLEFLIYFQGNSAPDKSGLPSDRFSAERTGGSVSTLTIQRTQQEDSAVYLCASRDLLGYNEQFFGPGTRLTVL.